This T cell receptor (beta chain) was found in a study of blood T cell repertoires in COVID-19. There are a few counts of this clone. Repertoires were generated with immunoSEQ multiplex PCR, while TCRdb's copy carries only in-frame clones and drops some. The sample has 80,000 to 90,000 clones, over 65% seen once. Looked up from germline, CDR1 is SGHVS and CDR2 is FNYEAQ. J gave up 6 bases and V 1 base, and 4 bases lay outside the gene matches. The CDR3 loop spans 17 amino acids. This rearrangement joins TRBV7-6 to TRBJ2-2; 14 bases fit TRBD2. The source is a woman aged 70-85 years with acute or convalescent COVID-19. The sample comprised peripheral blood. This CDR3 reads CASSLGTSGRRAGELFF. The CDR3 region has the DNA TGTGCCAGCAGCTTAGGGACTAGCGGGAGGAGAGCCGGGGAGCTGTTTTTT.